This TCR beta chain originates from a study of T-cell memory formation after mild COVID-19. Broader study findings: Contracting CD4+ clones lay largely in CM and EM, with CD8+ ones residing in EMRA.

Trimming at V came to 0 bases and at J to 7 bases, leaving 3 bases not matched to a gene. The CDR3 is made up of 14 amino acids. Germline V gives CDR1 SGHRS, CDR2 YFSETQ. MiXCR was run by TCRdb on the 5' RACE reads, yielding one entry per CDR3 protein. The table records over 150,000 distinct CDR3 sequences, roughly 13% of them present only once. Concerning this clonotype: What it binds is unknown.

Sequenced input: PBMCs or a T cell subset sorted from them (not recorded which). The sequence was obtained from a man in his late teens or twenties who had mild COVID-19 (a few samples of this study predate the infection). Cell type and time point are not known. The chain employs TRBV5-1 and TRBJ2-4; 8 bases are a match to TRBD1. The CDR3 DNA sequence: TGCGCCAGCAGCTTGGACAGGGGGATGAACATTCAGTACTTC. This sequence encodes CASSLDRGMNIQYF.